The 24 T cell receptor beta chains reported below all come from one sample, sequenced in a study of cytomegalovirus exposure and HLA in healthy donors. With 60 Vbeta and 13 Jbeta primers, the PCR was carried out. Sequenced by immunoSEQ multiplex PCR; TCRdb stores in-frame clones only, minus some. The sample shows some 150,000 clones, roughly 80% of them seen only once. Sequencing used PBMCs. The receptors come from a man younger than 40 in good health and CMV-seropositive.

V is TRBV10-2 and J is TRBJ1-5, with D perhaps TRBD1 (5 bases). The CDR3 has 15 residues. Germline assignment: CDR1 WSHSY and CDR2 SAAADI. V was shortened by 6 bases and J by 4 bases, with 16 bases between the two germline ends. CDR3 in DNA: TGCGCCAGCAGACCTTCCGGGGGATTAAATCAGCCCCAGCATTTT. This encodes CASRPSGGLNQPQHF.

This rearrangement joins TRBV5-1 to TRBJ2-3; 10 nucleotides align to TRBD2. V trimming: 0 bases; J trimming: 5 bases; junction bases outside the gene matches: 6. Germline V CDR1 and CDR2: SGHRS, YFSETQ. This CDR3 spans 16 amino acids. Here the CDR3 reads CASSLAPSGSGDTQYF. The DNA for the CDR3 is TGCGCCAGCAGCTTGGCCCCTAGCGGGAGCGGAGATACGCAGTATTTT.

The V and J genes are TRBV7-6 and TRBJ2-4; perhaps TRBD2 as D (5 bases). Per the germline V gene, CDR1 is SGHVS and CDR2 is FNYEAQ. Trimming removed 5 bases at V and 3 bases at J, with 17 bases between. The CDR3 contains 16 residues. The CDR3 reads CASSPKAGWVKNIQYF. The CDR3 region has the DNA TGTGCCAGCAGCCCTAAGGCGGGTTGGGTCAAAAACATTCAGTACTTC.

V and J are TRBV2 and TRBJ2-3; 9 bases line up with TRBD2. Germline assignment: CDR1 SNHLY and CDR2 FYNNEI. The J segment lost 0 bases and the V segment lost 8 bases, leaving 3 bases of the junction unmatched. The CDR3 length is 14 residues. The CDR3 loop is CASEREVSTDTQYF. The DNA of the CDR3 is TGTGCCAGCGAGCGGGAGGTTAGCACAGATACGCAGTATTTT.

This clone was found once. The chain uses TRBV7-9 and TRBJ2-1, with a possible D match to TRBD1 (6 bases). This CDR3 has 15 residues. The V gene lost 0 bases and the J gene lost 4 bases, with 10 bases spanning the gap. Per the germline V gene, CDR1 is SEHNR and CDR2 is FQNEAQ (reference sequence). The CDR3 loop reads CASSLATGTYNEQFF. CDR3 sequence (DNA): TGTGCCAGCAGCTTAGCAACAGGGACATACAATGAGCAGTTCTTC.

This clone was observed a handful of times. The V call is TRBV7-8, the J call TRBJ2-1, with 9 bases matching TRBD2. Trimming cost V 5 bases and J 7 bases; bases outside gene matches: 12. The germline V gene has CDR1 SGHVS and CDR2 FQNEAQ. The CDR3 runs to 16 residues. The chain's CDR3 is CASSPVAGEFSNEQFF. CDR3 coding DNA: TGTGCCAGCAGCCCGGTAGCGGGGGAGTTCTCTAATGAGCAGTTCTTC. The full variable domain, rest sourced from reference TRBV7-8 and TRBJ2-1, is GAGVSQSPRYKVAKRGQDVALRCDPISGHVSLFWYQQALGQGPEFLTYFQNEAQLDKSGLPSDRFFAERPEGSVSTLKIQRTQQEDSAVYLCASSPVAGEFSNEQFFGPGTRLTVL.

The chain has TRBV19 and TRBJ1-5, with a weak D call TRBD1 (6 bases). This CDR3 is built from 14 residues. The germline CDR1 and CDR2 sequences are LNHDA and SQIVND (reference sequence). Trimming took off 3 bases at V and 6 bases at J, with 12 bases between the two ends. CDR3 bases: TGTGCCAGTAGTATCGACAGGATCGGTCAGCCCCAGCATTTT. Translating it yields CASSIDRIGQPQHF.

The chain uses TRBV6-5 and TRBJ1-6, with 7 bases matching TRBD1. CDR3 length equals 13 residues. CDR1 is MNHEY, CDR2 SVGAGI, per germline. The junction had 2 bases not matched to a gene; V was cut back by 5 bases and J by 7 bases. Written as DNA, the CDR3 is TGTGCCAGCAGTAAGACAGGGAATTCACCCCTCCACTTT. This gives the protein CASSKTGNSPLHF.

Notes on this clone: Mismatch with germline at one junction end may stem from a read error. The sample holds other DNA sequences that translate to the same CDR3. The V call is TRBV7-9, the J call TRBJ2-3, with D unresolved. Germline V gene data show CDR1 as SEHNR and CDR2 as FQNEAQ (reference sequence). CDR3 length: 11 residues. The CDR3 sequence: CSSSLTDTQYF. The CDR3 region has the DNA TGTTCCAGCAGCCTGACAGATACGCAGTATTTT.

The CDR3 bases are TGTGCCAGCAGCCCCAGGGGCGCTACGTCCTACGAGCAGTACTTC. It encodes CASSPRGATSYEQYF. This chain joins TRBV2 and TRBJ2-7; D is perhaps TRBD1 (6 bases). The V and J ends lost 6 bases and 1 base respectively, with 16 bases between them. The germline V gene has CDR1 SNHLY and CDR2 FYNNEI. This CDR3 has 15 residues.

The gene calls are TRBV2 and TRBJ2-7; TRBD2 agrees at 9 bases. This CDR3 spans 14 amino acids. CDR1 is SNHLY, CDR2 FYNNEI, per germline. After removal of 3 bases from V and 4 bases from J, the junction contained 4 bases not matched to a gene. In DNA, the CDR3 is TGTGCCAGCAGTGACGGGAGCGGGGGGTACGAGCAGTACTTC. It yields the protein CASSDGSGGYEQYF.

The chain links TRBV27 to TRBJ2-1; D is possibly TRBD2 (5 bases). V lost 6 bases and J lost 6, with 24 bases in between. Germline CDR1 and CDR2: MNHEY and SMNVEV (reference sequence). The CDR3 runs to 17 residues. The CDR3 coding sequence is TGTGCCAGCAGCCTATTTGGAAGCCTAGCTTTGGTCAATGAGCAGTTCTTC. Protein sequence: CASSLFGSLALVNEQFF.

The genes are TRBV5-8 and TRBJ2-3; D unresolved. Germline CDR1 and CDR2: SGHTS and YDEGEE. The CDR3 is made up of 14 amino acids. The V and J ends lost 3 bases and 1 base respectively, with 9 bases between them. The CDR3, as DNA: TGTGCCAGCAGCTCCAGGTTGGGCACAGATACGCAGTATTTT. Its translation: CASSSRLGTDTQYF.

The rearrangement uses TRBV28 and TRBJ1-4; D possibly corresponds to TRBD1 (6 bases). The V end lost 1 base, the J end lost 4 bases, and 10 bases lay between the germline ends. In germline, CDR1 is MDHEN, CDR2 SYDVKM. The CDR3 runs 15 residues. CDR3 DNA: TGTGCCAGCAGTTTATCGGACAGTTATAATGAAAAACTGTTTTTT. Translation gives CASSLSDSYNEKLFF.

The chain links TRBV21-1 to TRBJ1-2; TRBD1 is the table's D call and was not checked against the DNA. TRBV21-1 is a pseudogene segment. The CDR3 totals 22 residues. The CDR3 here is CASSITNPNPLYLQATNYGYTF. DNA for the CDR3: TGTGCCAGCAGCATCACCAACCCTAACCCCCTTTATCTGCAGGCAACTAACTATGGCTACACCTTC.

This clone was seen a single time. The V call is TRBV30, the J call TRBJ1-6, with no clear D. Trimming shortened V by 2 bases and J by 0 bases, and 14 bases separated the two germline ends. This CDR3 is built from 17 residues. Germline values: CDR1 GTSNPN, CDR2 SVGIG (reference sequence). This CDR3 is CAWSLTGRSSYNSPLHF. CDR3 DNA sequence: TGTGCCTGGAGTTTAACCGGCCGGAGCTCCTATAATTCACCCCTCCACTTT.

In this sample, this clone turned up once. V gene TRBV7-6 combines with J gene TRBJ1-3; D not certain. Germline lookup yields CDR1 SGHVS and CDR2 FNYEAQ. The V end lost 5 bases, the J end lost 4 bases, and 9 bases lay between the germline ends. The CDR3 covers 13 residues. The CDR3 spells CASSASRGNTIYF. As DNA, the CDR3 is TGTGCCAGCAGCGCCTCCAGGGGAAACACCATATATTTT.

The rearrangement links TRBV13 to TRBJ2-1; TRBD2 matches 14 bases. J lost 5 bases, V lost 2 bases, and 2 bases had no gene match. The germline V gene encodes CDR1 PRHDT and CDR2 FYEKMQ (reference sequence). This CDR3 is 16 amino acids long. DNA for the CDR3: TGTGCCAGCAGCTTATTGGGACTAGCGGGAGACAATGAGCAGTTCTTC. Its protein product is CASSLLGLAGDNEQFF.

There are a few counts of this clone. This rearrangement joins TRBV11-2 to TRBJ2-7, with a possible D match to TRBD1 (6 bases). Trimming stripped 5 bases from V and 0 bases from J, with 11 bases between. The length of the CDR3 is 14 residues. Germline CDR1 is SGHAT and CDR2 is FQNNGV. This CDR3 is CASSRTDSSYEQYF. The CDR3 nucleotides read TGTGCCAGCAGCCGGACAGATTCCTCCTACGAGCAGTACTTC.

This rearrangement joins TRBV6-6 to TRBJ2-5; 10 nucleotides agree with TRBD2. Germline CDR1 and CDR2: MNHNY and SVGAGI (reference sequence). The CDR3 runs 14 residues. With V trimmed by 10 bases and J by 2 bases, 7 bases remained unmatched. The CDR3 DNA sequence: TGTGCCACCGGGACTAGCGTCCGACAAGAGACCCAGTACTTC. Amino acid sequence: CATGTSVRQETQYF.

The chain is built from TRBV27 and TRBJ2-2; 9 positions agree with TRBD1. This CDR3 has 15 amino acids. Germline V gene sequence: CDR1 MNHEY, CDR2 SMNVEV (reference sequence). J was trimmed by 6 bases and V by 3 bases; bases with no gene match: 5. CDR3 protein: CASSFSTGGSGELFF. The CDR3, as DNA: TGTGCCAGCAGTTTCAGCACAGGGGGCTCCGGGGAGCTGTTTTTT.

Points on this clone: Other DNA sequences in this sample translate to the same CDR3. V usage is TRBV6-5 and J usage is TRBJ2-7, with D possibly TRBD2 on 5 matching bases. The ends were cut back, 2 bases at V and 6 bases at J, with 8 bases in the middle. CDR1 and CDR2 (germline): MNHEY, SVGAGI. The CDR3 runs 12 residues. The CDR3 reads CASSYGEGEQYF. The CDR3 coding sequence is TGTGCCAGCAGTTACGGCGAGGGCGAGCAGTACTTC.

With regard to this clone: Other DNA sequences in the same sample also yield this CDR3. V and J are TRBV7-2 and TRBJ2-1; TRBD1 matches at 7 bases. The V and J ends lost 5 bases and 0 bases, in that order; junction bases with no gene match: 10. The CDR3 is 17 residues long. CDR1 and CDR2 (germline): SGHTA, FQGNSA. CDR3 in amino acids: CASSPPTDRSSYNEQFF. The CDR3 DNA reads as TGTGCCAGCAGCCCCCCTACGGACAGGAGCTCCTACAATGAGCAGTTCTTC.

The chain links TRBV6-1 to TRBJ2-7; TRBD2 aligns across 7 bases. Germline loops: CDR1 MNHNS, CDR2 SASEGT. The CDR3 is 15 amino acids. Trimming cost V 3 bases and J 1 base; bases outside gene matches: 6. In DNA, the CDR3 is TGTGCCAGCAGTGAGGCAGCGGGATGGTCCTACGAGCAGTACTTC. The encoded protein is CASSEAAGWSYEQYF.